This T cell receptor beta chain is from a study of T-cell reconstitution after alpha-beta-depleted transplantation in children. V lost 2 bases to trimming and J lost 1 base, with 8 bases between them. The CDR3 runs 14 residues. Unique molecular identifiers were used in preparing the TCRbeta library. TCRdb called the PCR reads again in MiXCR, with one record for every CDR3 protein. The sample holds 580,000 or so distinct CDR3 sequences, approximately 22% seen once. Study-level points and caveats: After one year, T-cell counts and TCRbeta diversity mostly came from new T cells. The study reportedly traced alpha-beta T cells about two months after transplant to several hundred expanded graft clones. The study traced high day-60 TCRbeta diversity in some patients to surviving recipient T cells and thymic progenitors.

Notes on this clonotype: No antigen is known for it.

This specimen was PBMCs, mostly from graft donor cells, taken 360 days after TCRalphabeta/CD19-depleted stem cell transplant. This TCR derives from a boy under three years old who had a stem cell transplant for acute myeloid leukemia, so the T cells may come from the graft donor. The chain links TRBV12-3 or TRBV12-4 to TRBJ1-1, with D uncertain. The CDR3 nucleotides read TGTGCCAGCAGTTTAATTCAGAAGAACACTGAAGCTTTCTTT. Translation: CASSLIQKNTEAFF.